This TCR beta chain was identified in a study of T cell responses to AZD1222 COVID-19 vaccine. Study information: Combined were second doses at about 4 or about 12 weeks.

This clone has a handful of counts. Its cognate antigen is unknown. The CDR3 totals 14 residues. Germline CDR1 reads SGHTA; CDR2 reads FQGNSA. V lost 7 bases and J lost 7; bases outside the gene matches: 8. Points from the study as a whole: Baseline seropositivity characterized only a handful of AZD1222 recipients.

Assay: immunoSEQ multiplex PCR; the TCRdb copy retains only in-frame clones and omits some. This sample has 80,000 to 100,000 clones, with more than 70% found just once. V and J are TRBV7-2 and TRBJ2-7, with 12 bases lining up with TRBD2. The source is an adult in good health. The sequenced sample was peripheral blood, obtained on day 0 of AZD1222 vaccination. DNA of the CDR3: TGTGCCAGCACCTCACTAGCGGGGGGTGGGGAGCAGTACTTC. Amino acid sequence: CASTSLAGGGEQYF.